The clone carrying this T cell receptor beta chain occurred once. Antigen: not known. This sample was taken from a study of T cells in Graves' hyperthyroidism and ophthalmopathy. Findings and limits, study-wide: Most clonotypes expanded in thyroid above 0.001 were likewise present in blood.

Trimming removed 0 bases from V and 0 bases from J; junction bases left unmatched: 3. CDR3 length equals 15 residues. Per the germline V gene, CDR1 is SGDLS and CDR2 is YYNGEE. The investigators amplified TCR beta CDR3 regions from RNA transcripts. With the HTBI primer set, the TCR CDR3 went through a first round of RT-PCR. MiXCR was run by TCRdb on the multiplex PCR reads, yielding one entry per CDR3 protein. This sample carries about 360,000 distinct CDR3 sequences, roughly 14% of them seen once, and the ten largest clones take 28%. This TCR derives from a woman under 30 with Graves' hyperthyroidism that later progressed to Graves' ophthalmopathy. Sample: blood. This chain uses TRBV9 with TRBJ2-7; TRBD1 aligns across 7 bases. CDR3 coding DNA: TGTGCCAGCAGCGTAGGTGACAGGGCCTCCTACGAGCAGTACTTC. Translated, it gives CASSVGDRASYEQYF.